The T cell receptor (beta chain) under discussion was sequenced for a study of T-cell memory formation after mild COVID-19. The study, taken as a whole, reports: A balance of CD4 and CD8 characterized clones contracting day 15 to 85, whereas later expanders leaned CD4+.

MiXCR, applied by TCRdb to the 5' RACE reads, yields one record per CDR3 protein. Of fewer than 250,000 distinct CDR3 sequences detected, more than 9% appear once; the ten largest clones hold just over 3%. Unmatched junction bases numbered 6, after V lost 5 bases and J lost 5 bases. The length of the CDR3 is 15 residues. The V gene's germline CDR1 is SGHVS and CDR2 FQNEAQ. This clonotype was observed a handful of times. Its matching antigen is unknown. The genes are TRBV7-8 and TRBJ2-1, with 10 bases that match TRBD2. Sequencing used PBMCs or a T cell subset sorted from them (not recorded which). The clonotype originates from a man aged 18 to 29 who had mild COVID-19 (a few samples of this study predate the infection). Cell type and time point are not known. The CDR3 DNA is TGTGCCAGCAGCCCCTCTAGCGGGGGACACAATGAGCAGTTCTTC. Amino acid sequence: CASSPSSGGHNEQFF. Supplemented by reference TRBV7-8 and TRBJ2-1, the full variable domain reads GAGVSQSPRYKVAKRGQDVALRCDPISGHVSLFWYQQALGQGPEFLTYFQNEAQLDKSGLPSDRFFAERPEGSVSTLKIQRTQQEDSAVYLCASSPSSGGHNEQFFGPGTRLTVL.